These 25 T cell receptor beta chains share one sample of origin, sequenced in a study of patients and donors after allogeneic stem cell transplantation. TCRdb redid the calling of the RT-PCR reads with MiXCR, one entry per CDR3 protein. This sample has about a million distinct CDR3 sequences; approximately 19% occur once, and the top ten carry 6%. Sequenced input: blood, either unsorted or a sorted T cell fraction (not recorded which). These receptors were obtained from a human donor who was either an allogeneic HSCT recipient or a stem cell or donor lymphocyte infusion donor (not recorded which). It is not recorded whose cells these are; they may come from a transplant donor.

This clonotype was observed a few times. V is TRBV12-3 or TRBV12-4 and J is TRBJ1-1; weak D call: TRBD1 (5 bases). V was cut by 6 bases and J by 10 bases, with 15 bases left in between. CDR3 length: 12 amino acids. CDR3 sequence: CASSHTREGAFF. In DNA form, the CDR3 reads TGTGCCAGCAGCCACACCAGGGAAGGAGCTTTCTTT.

The V gene is TRBV5-3, the J gene TRBJ2-1; D gene ambiguous. TRBV5-3 is an ORF; its function is uncertain. V lost 1 base to trimming and J lost 6 bases, with 5 bases between them. This CDR3 is 12 amino acids long. The CDR3 is CARSLIRNEQFF. The CDR3 coding sequence is TGTGCCAGAAGCTTGATCCGCAATGAGCAGTTCTTC.

This clonotype was detected only a few times. The chain is built from TRBV9 and TRBJ1-2; D gene uncertain. The V end was cut by 2 bases, the J end by 0 bases, with 8 bases between. The CDR3 runs to 14 residues. Per the germline V gene, CDR1 is SGDLS and CDR2 is YYNGEE. CDR3 region: CASSVSGTNYGYTF. The CDR3, as DNA: TGTGCCAGCAGCGTTTCCGGGACTAACTATGGCTACACCTTC.

This clonotype came up many times. This chain links TRBV5-1 with TRBJ1-1; TRBD1 agrees at 9 bases. J was trimmed by 2 bases and V by 0 bases; bases with no gene match: 2. Looked up from germline, CDR1 is SGHRS and CDR2 is YFSETQ. This CDR3 comprises 15 residues. The CDR3, as DNA: TGCGCCAGCAGCTTGGGGACAGGGGTTAACACTGAAGCTTTCTTT. Translating it yields CASSLGTGVNTEAFF. Based on the CDR3 plus reference TRBV5-1 and TRBJ1-1, the full variable domain is KAGVTQTPRYLIKTRGQQVTLSCSPISGHRSVSWYQQTPGQGLQFLFEYFSETQRNKGNFPGRFSGRQFSNSRSEMNVSTLELGDSALYLCASSLGTGVNTEAFFGQGTRLTVV.

The rearrangement uses TRBV3-1 and TRBJ2-3; TRBD2 matches 7 bases. V lost 1 base to trimming and J lost 5 bases; unmatched junction nucleotides: 9. Germline lookup yields CDR1 LGHDT and CDR2 YNNKEL (reference sequence). This CDR3 spans 16 amino acids. CDR3 sequence reads: CASSQVSLAVRDTQYF. The CDR3 DNA reads TGTGCCAGCAGCCAAGTCTCCCTAGCGGTGAGAGATACGCAGTATTTT.

The V gene is TRBV9, the J gene TRBJ2-5, with D perhaps matching TRBD2 (6 bases). This CDR3 has 17 residues. V lost 0 bases and J lost 2, with 17 bases in between. Germline CDR1 SGDLS, CDR2 YYNGEE. CDR3 sequence reads: CASSVERERLRQETQYF. In nucleotides, the CDR3 is TGTGCCAGCAGCGTAGAACGGGAGAGACTGAGACAAGAGACCCAGTACTTC.

CDR3 DNA: TGTGCCAGCAGTCTACGGACGGGCGGAAACTACGAGCAGTACTTC. As protein: CASSLRTGGNYEQYF. The chain is built from TRBV27 and TRBJ2-7; D is unclear. V was trimmed by 5 bases and J by 3 bases, leaving 17 bases between them. Germline CDR1 is MNHEY and CDR2 is SMNVEV (reference sequence). This CDR3 has 15 amino acids.

This clonotype was picked up many times. The chain employs TRBV12-3 or TRBV12-4 and TRBJ2-7; the D gene is possibly TRBD2 (6 bases). Trimming took off 2 bases at V and 3 bases at J, with 11 bases between the two ends. This CDR3 has 14 residues. The CDR3: CASSLTGVVYEQYF. The CDR3 DNA reads as TGTGCCAGCAGTTTAACGGGGGTCGTCTACGAGCAGTACTTC.

In its sample, this clonotype was seen a few times. The chain uses TRBV3-1 and TRBJ2-3; a possible D gene is TRBD1 (6 bases). Germline-derived CDR1 and CDR2 are LGHDT and YNNKEL (reference sequence). This CDR3 contains 16 residues. V dropped 1 base and J dropped 2 bases, with 13 bases sitting between them. The CDR3 region has the DNA TGTGCCAGCAGCCAAGTAAGAGGGGGTTCCACAGATACGCAGTATTTT. Amino acids: CASSQVRGGSTDTQYF.

The chain has TRBV6-1 and TRBJ2-2, with a tentative D call TRBD1 (5 bases). Trimming shortened V by 6 bases and J by 5 bases, and 13 bases separated the two germline ends. Germline V CDR1 and CDR2: MNHNS, SASEGT. The CDR3 is 14 amino acids. Here the CDR3 DNA reads TGTGCCAGCAGGCCAGGGCGTCGAACCGGGGAGCTGTTTTTT. Translating gives CASRPGRRTGELFF.

V and J are TRBV12-3 or TRBV12-4 and TRBJ2-1; 7 bases map to TRBD2. After removal of 7 bases from V and 6 bases from J, the junction contained 9 bases not matched to a gene. The CDR3 runs to 14 residues. The CDR3 DNA sequence: TGTGCCAGCACCTTCACGGGCGGGAGCAATGAGCAGTTCTTC. Translating it yields CASTFTGGSNEQFF.

This clonotype was counted a few times. V usage is TRBV7-9 and J usage is TRBJ1-1; D uncertain. Deletions cut 3 bases from V and 6 bases from J, with 20 bases between. This CDR3 contains 16 residues. The germline V gene has CDR1 SEHNR and CDR2 FQNEAQ (reference sequence). The CDR3: CASSFLEAAGRAEAFF. The CDR3 DNA sequence: TGTGCCAGCAGCTTCCTTGAAGCCGCCGGGAGGGCTGAAGCTTTCTTT.

In its sample, this clonotype was seen a few times. The CDR3 coding sequence is TGTGCCAGCAGCTTAGGGGACTGGGTCTCCTACGAGCAGTACTTC. Translating it yields CASSLGDWVSYEQYF. This chain connects TRBV7-6 to TRBJ2-7, with D perhaps TRBD2 (6 bases). Trimming pared 1 base from V and 0 bases from J, leaving 10 bases between. The CDR3 runs to 15 residues. Germline lookup yields CDR1 SGHVS and CDR2 FNYEAQ. Supplemented by reference TRBV7-6 and TRBJ2-7, the full variable domain reads GAGVSQSPRYKVTKRGQDVALRCDPISGHVSLYWYRQALGQGPEFLTYFNYEAQQDKSGLPNDRFSAERPEGSISTLTIQRTEQRDSAMYRCASSLGDWVSYEQYFGPGTRLTVT.

The chain joins TRBV2 to TRBJ2-7; D might be TRBD2 (6 bases). V lost 0 bases, J lost 11 bases, and 17 bases lay in between. CDR1 and CDR2 from the germline V gene are SNHLY and FYNNEI. The CDR3 extends over 14 amino acids. Here the CDR3 DNA reads TGTGCCAGCAGTGAAGCGTTCATAGGGCGGGGAAAGTACTTC. Translating it yields CASSEAFIGRGKYF.

This clonotype was found a few times. V usage is TRBV27 and J usage is TRBJ2-3; 11 bases map to TRBD2. Germline assignment: CDR1 MNHEY and CDR2 SMNVEV (reference sequence). The CDR3 sequence is 16 residues long. J lost 3 bases, V lost 5 bases, and 7 bases had no gene match. Here the CDR3 reads CASSHVLAGGTDTQYF. CDR3 DNA sequence: TGTGCCAGCAGTCACGTTCTAGCGGGAGGTACAGATACGCAGTATTTT.

V gene TRBV7-2 combines with J gene TRBJ2-3; 9 nucleotides agree with TRBD1. With 1 base clipped from V and 6 bases from J, the junction kept 5 bases outside the gene matches. CDR3 length: 15 amino acids. Germline CDR1 and CDR2: SGHTA and FQGNSA. The CDR3 here is CASSLEQGAWDTQYF. In DNA form, the CDR3 reads TGTGCCAGCAGCTTAGAACAGGGGGCCTGGGATACGCAGTATTTT.

The chain couples TRBV5-1 to TRBJ1-1; a possible D gene is TRBD1 (5 bases). The CDR3 loop spans 14 amino acids. Germline loops: CDR1 SGHRS, CDR2 YFSETQ. V lost 3 bases, J lost 0 bases, and 9 bases lay in between. CDR3: CASSWTHLNTEAFF. The CDR3 nucleotides are TGCGCCAGCAGCTGGACACACTTGAACACTGAAGCTTTCTTT.

This clonotype turned up a few times. The V call is TRBV9, the J call TRBJ2-3; TRBD2 matches at 14 bases. Trimming cost V 3 bases and J 3 bases; bases outside gene matches: 6. The CDR3 consists of 17 residues. Germline V gene sequence: CDR1 SGDLS, CDR2 YYNGEE. In DNA, the CDR3 is TGTGCCAGCAGCGGTGGGACTAGCGGGAGTGGAACAGATACGCAGTATTTT. This sequence encodes CASSGGTSGSGTDTQYF.

The genes are TRBV10-3 and TRBJ2-7, with D possibly being TRBD1 or TRBD2 (5 bases each). This CDR3 region has 14 residues. The germline gives CDR1 ENHRY, CDR2 SYGVKD. V dropped 4 bases and J dropped 6 bases, with 16 bases sitting between them. CDR3 in amino acids: CAISVLEGPGEQYF. The CDR3 nucleotides read TGTGCCATCAGTGTGTTAGAGGGGCCAGGCGAGCAGTACTTC.

This clonotype was picked up a small number of times. The chain combines TRBV20-1 with TRBJ2-7; 10 bases fit TRBD2. This CDR3 has 15 residues. Looked up from germline, CDR1 is DFQATT and CDR2 is SNEGSKA (reference sequence). V dropped 1 base and J dropped 3; count of bases not matched to a gene: 6. The CDR3 sequence is CSARATSGVGYEQYF. The CDR3 DNA is TGCAGTGCTAGAGCTACTAGCGGGGTGGGCTACGAGCAGTACTTC.

The chain employs TRBV20-1 and TRBJ2-7; possible D gene TRBD2, 5 bases. CDR3 length equals 16 residues. Trimming stripped 0 bases from V and 3 bases from J, with 18 bases between. Germline CDR1 is DFQATT and CDR2 is SNEGSKA (reference sequence). This CDR3 is CSARDRLIPEVYEQYF. As DNA, the CDR3 is TGCAGTGCTAGAGATCGTCTCATTCCGGAGGTCTACGAGCAGTACTTC.

J is TRBJ2-7 and V is TRBV6-1; D gene ambiguous. CDR1 MNHNS and CDR2 SASEGT come from the germline V gene. This CDR3 region has 13 residues. V gave up 1 base and J gave up 2 bases, with 6 bases separating them. The CDR3 is CASSEEVAYEQYF. Here the CDR3 DNA reads TGTGCCAGCAGTGAAGAAGTAGCCTACGAGCAGTACTTC.

Only a few counts were recorded for this clonotype. The J gene is TRBJ1-3, the V gene TRBV21-1. TRBV21-1 is recorded as a pseudogene. The CDR3 sequence is 16 residues long. CDR3 region: CASRPLRGIPGNTIYF. The CDR3 coding sequence is TGTGCCAGCAGACCTCTCCGAGGGATCCCTGGAAACACCATATATTTT.

This rearrangement joins TRBV29-1 to TRBJ1-5; 10 nucleotides align to TRBD1. Germline CDR1 and CDR2: SQVTM and ANQGSEA. The V segment lost 4 bases and the J segment 6 bases; nucleotides outside the gene matches: 3. CDR3 length: 13 residues. CDR3 loop: CSVGDRGVQPQHF. CDR3 DNA: TGCAGCGTTGGGGACAGGGGAGTTCAGCCCCAGCATTTT. The variable domain in full, with the rest retrieved from reference TRBV29-1 and TRBJ1-5, is SAVISQKPSRDICQRGTSLTIQCQVDSQVTMMFWYRQQPGQSLTLIATANQGSEATYESGFVIDKFPISRPNLTFSTLTVSNMSPEDSSIYLCSVGDRGVQPQHFGDGTRLSIL.

This clonotype occurred a few times. The rearrangement links TRBV7-9 to TRBJ1-5; 9 nucleotides line up with TRBD1. CDR3 length: 16 amino acids. Germline lookup yields CDR1 SEHNR and CDR2 FQNEAQ (reference sequence). V was pared by 1 base and J by 7 bases, with 8 bases of the junction left unmatched. The CDR3 sequence is CASSLGGGTGQQPQHF. For the CDR3, the DNA is TGTGCCAGCAGCTTAGGGGGGGGGACAGGGCAACAGCCCCAGCATTTT.